What follows are 27 T cell receptor beta chains derived from one specimen sequenced in a study of cytomegalovirus exposure and HLA in healthy donors. The PCR ran on 60 Vbeta and 13 Jbeta primers. Libraries were prepared by immunoSEQ multiplex PCR; TCRdb keeps only in-frame clonotypes and omits some of them. The data show about 110,000 clones, about three quarters seen once. Sequencing input: PBMCs. The receptors come from a boy aged 5-17 years in good health and CMV-seronegative.

The chain uses TRBV6-6 and TRBJ2-5, with D possibly TRBD1 on 5 matching bases. The J call is uncertain, as TRBJ2-7 better fits the DNA end. The CDR3 loop spans 12 amino acids. Germline V gene sequence: CDR1 MNHNY, CDR2 SVGAGI (reference sequence). CDR3 DNA: TGTGCCAGCAAGGGGATTAGCTACGAGCAGTACTTC. It translates to CASKGISYEQYF.

The chain recombines TRBV6-1 with TRBJ2-3; 8 nucleotides agree with TRBD2. The CDR3 extends over 15 amino acids. The junction had 6 bases not matched to a gene; V was cut back by 7 bases and J by 0 bases. Per germline, CDR1 MNHNS and CDR2 SASEGT. DNA of the CDR3: TGTGCCAGCATGTCCGGGAGGGTAAGCACAGATACGCAGTATTTT. This encodes CASMSGRVSTDTQYF.

This clone was picked up one time. The V and J genes are TRBV10-3 and TRBJ2-7; 7 nucleotides align to TRBD1. V lost 1 base to trimming and J lost 4 bases; unmatched junction nucleotides: 7. The CDR3 loop spans 15 amino acids. Germline V gene lookup returns CDR1 ENHRY and CDR2 SYGVKD. CDR3 coding DNA: TGTGCCATCAGTGAGTGGTCAGGGGGTTCATACGAGCAGTACTTC. This encodes CAISEWSGGSYEQYF.

The chain couples TRBV7-9 to TRBJ2-5; 10 positions agree with TRBD1. The CDR3 contains 16 residues. The germline gives CDR1 SEHNR, CDR2 FQNEAQ (reference sequence). The J segment lost 3 bases and the V segment lost 4 bases, leaving 8 bases of the junction unmatched. DNA of the CDR3: TGTGCCAGCAGCTCTTTTGGGGACAGGGGAAAAGAGACCCAGTACTTC. Translation: CASSSFGDRGKETQYF.

V usage is TRBV5-4 and J usage is TRBJ1-2, with D possibly matching TRBD1 (5 bases). Looked up from germline, CDR1 is SGHNT and CDR2 is YYREEE (reference sequence). V shed 5 bases and J shed 2 bases, with 10 bases lying between them. The CDR3 extends over 13 amino acids. The CDR3 spells CASRIDSNYGYTF. Written as DNA, the CDR3 is TGTGCCAGCAGAATAGACAGCAACTATGGCTACACCTTC. The complete variable domain, with remaining parts taken from reference TRBV5-4 and TRBJ1-2, reads ETGVTQSPTHLIKTRGQQVTLRCSSQSGHNTVSWYQQALGQGPQFIFQYYREEENGRGNFPPRFSGLQFPNYSSELNVNALELDDSALYLCASRIDSNYGYTFGSGTRLTVV.

The table lists this clone with a few counts. The gene calls are TRBV7-2 and TRBJ2-7; TRBD1 aligns across 7 bases. CDR1 is SGHTA, CDR2 FQGNSA, per germline. The CDR3 length is 14 residues. With V trimmed by 5 bases and J by 3 bases, 7 bases remained unmatched. The chain's CDR3 is CASSPAAGGYEQYF. The CDR3 nucleotides are TGTGCCAGCAGCCCGGCGGCAGGGGGCTACGAGCAGTACTTC.

The chain has TRBV7-3 and TRBJ1-5, with unresolved D. Germline CDR1 is SGHTA and CDR2 is FQGTGA. Trimming took 4 bases from V and 1 from J, leaving 14 bases between them. The CDR3 totals 16 residues. CDR3 region: CASSSTDIKSNQPQHF. CDR3 sequence (DNA): TGTGCCAGCAGCTCCACAGACATAAAGAGCAATCAGCCCCAGCATTTT.

This chain uses TRBV11-3 with TRBJ1-5, with 7 bases identical to TRBD1. V lost 2 bases to trimming and J lost 7 bases; unmatched junction nucleotides: 11. CDR1 SGHNT and CDR2 YENEEA come from the germline V gene. CDR3 length: 16 residues. For the CDR3, the DNA is TGTGCCAGCAGCTTAACCCCCAAAAGGGGGCGGCAGCCCCAGCATTTT. This sequence encodes CASSLTPKRGRQPQHF.

V and J are TRBV6-1 and TRBJ1-1; D unclear. The CDR3 has 15 residues. V was shortened by 8 bases and J by 5 bases, with 21 bases between the two germline ends. Germline V gives CDR1 MNHNS, CDR2 SASEGT. The CDR3 DNA follows: TGTGCCAGCGAATTTGCAGGTCATGAGGGTACTGAAGCTTTCTTT. The encoded protein is CASEFAGHEGTEAFF.

The genes are TRBV21-1 and TRBJ1-1. TRBV21-1 is a pseudogene locus. The CDR3 extends over 14 amino acids. As DNA, the CDR3 is TGTGCCAGCAGCAAAGGGGGGGGGAACACTGAAGCTTTCTTT. This codes for CASSKGGGNTEAFF.

The rearrangement links TRBV10-3 to TRBJ2-3; 9 bases map to TRBD1. The V gene end was trimmed by 6 bases and the J gene end by 5 bases; junction bases not matched to a gene: 9. The germline V gene encodes CDR1 ENHRY and CDR2 SYGVKD. The CDR3 is made up of 15 amino acids. CDR3 bases: TGTGCCATCAGCATCGGGACAGGGCAGGGAGATACGCAGTATTTT. Its translation: CAISIGTGQGDTQYF.

The chain recombines TRBV20-1 with TRBJ2-1; D is uncertain. Per germline, CDR1 DFQATT and CDR2 SNEGSKA (reference sequence). This CDR3 spans 10 amino acids. Trimming left V 5 bases short and J 4 bases short, with 3 bases between. CDR3 in amino acids: CSARYNEQFF. In DNA, the CDR3 is TGCAGTGCTCGTTACAATGAGCAGTTCTTC.

In its sample, this clone was seen a few times. V gene TRBV6-5 combines with J gene TRBJ2-7; TRBD1 matches at 7 bases. Germline trimming cut 5 bases from V and 5 bases from J; bases unmatched to any gene: 9. The CDR3 has 14 residues. Per germline, CDR1 MNHEY and CDR2 SVGAGI. The DNA of the CDR3 is TGTGCCAGCAGTCTTGACAGGGTCTCTCACGAGCAGTACTTC. Translation: CASSLDRVSHEQYF.

This clone was counted only a few times. This sequence joins TRBV5-1 and TRBJ1-2; D possibly corresponds to TRBD1 (5 bases). V was clipped by 5 bases and J by 2 bases, with 10 bases between them. This CDR3 comprises 13 residues. Per germline, CDR1 SGHRS and CDR2 YFSETQ. For the CDR3, the DNA is TGCGCCAGCAGGGTGACAGCAAACTATGGCTACACCTTC. The encoded protein is CASRVTANYGYTF.

The chain joins TRBV10-3 to TRBJ2-7; 10 nucleotides line up with TRBD2. The CDR3 covers 14 residues. CDR1 is ENHRY and CDR2 is SYGVKD in the germline V gene. Unmatched junction bases numbered 1, after V lost 2 bases and J lost 3 bases. CDR3 bases: TGTGCCATCAGTGAGACTAGCGGGATCTACGAGCAGTACTTC. Protein sequence: CAISETSGIYEQYF.

This clone has a single count. The chain employs TRBV30 and TRBJ2-1; 10 nucleotides align to TRBD2. Germline V gene sequence: CDR1 GTSNPN, CDR2 SVGIG (reference sequence). The CDR3 is made up of 15 amino acids. The J segment lost 2 bases and the V segment lost 2 bases, leaving 3 bases of the junction unmatched. The CDR3 protein is CAWSPGLAAYNEQFF. CDR3 DNA sequence: TGTGCCTGGAGTCCCGGACTAGCGGCCTACAATGAGCAGTTCTTC.

The genes are TRBV6-5 and TRBJ2-4; 9 bases match TRBD2. In germline, CDR1 is MNHEY, CDR2 SVGAGI. Trimming cost V 5 bases and J 2 bases; bases outside gene matches: 4. The CDR3 consists of 15 residues. The CDR3, as DNA: TGTGCCAGCAGTGTTCTAGCGGGAACCAAAAACATTCAGTACTTC. It translates to CASSVLAGTKNIQYF.

Concerning this clone: Other DNA sequences within the sample encode an identical CDR3. The V gene is TRBV30, the J gene TRBJ1-2, with D perhaps TRBD1 (5 bases). Trimming took off 0 bases at V and 6 bases at J, with 11 bases between the two ends. Germline lookup yields CDR1 GTSNPN and CDR2 SVGIG (reference sequence). CDR3 size: 13 residues. The CDR3, as DNA: TGTGCCTGGAGTGTACTGGGGCCCGATGGCTACACCTTC. Residues: CAWSVLGPDGYTF.

The chain uses TRBV6-6 and TRBJ2-1, with 7 bases that match TRBD2. Germline assignment: CDR1 MNHNY and CDR2 SVGAGI (reference sequence). Trimming took 6 bases from V and 0 from J; bases not matched to a gene: 5. The CDR3 length is 15 residues. CDR3 in amino acids: CASSRGGSSYNEQFF. CDR3 in DNA: TGTGCCAGCAGCCGCGGGGGAAGCTCCTACAATGAGCAGTTCTTC.

This clone was seen a single time. CDR3 sequence: CASSPLTGRNSPLHF. For the CDR3, the DNA is TGTGCCAGCAGTCCCTTAACAGGTCGGAATTCACCCCTCCACTTT. This chain links TRBV28 with TRBJ1-6; D perhaps matches TRBD1 (5 bases). This CDR3 contains 15 residues. CDR1 and CDR2 (germline): MDHEN, SYDVKM. With 5 bases removed from V and 7 bases from J, the gap between germline ends came to 15 bases.

This clone has more than one count but fewer than ten. The chain combines TRBV2 with TRBJ2-7; a weak D match, TRBD1 (6 bases). The CDR3 has 13 residues. V lost 5 bases, J lost 3 bases, and 11 bases lay in between. In germline, CDR1 is SNHLY, CDR2 FYNNEI. CDR3 sequence: CASSRNRVYEQYF. As DNA, the CDR3 is TGTGCCAGCAGTAGGAACAGGGTCTACGAGCAGTACTTC.

This clone appeared a few times. The V call is TRBV30, the J call TRBJ2-7; 8 bases are shared with TRBD2. Germline lookup yields CDR1 GTSNPN and CDR2 SVGIG (reference sequence). V lost 3 bases and J lost 7; bases outside the gene matches: 8. This CDR3 spans 13 amino acids. CDR3 DNA: TGTGCCTGGAGCGATCTAGCGGGCGAGGAGCAGTACTTC. It codes for CAWSDLAGEEQYF.

This chain uses TRBV12-5 with TRBJ2-7; perhaps TRBD2 as D (6 bases). CDR3 length equals 14 residues. Germline-derived CDR1 and CDR2 are LGHNT and FRNRAP. The ends were cut back, 4 bases at V and 6 bases at J, with 16 bases in the middle. This chain's CDR3 is CASGSGTLTSEQYF. The CDR3 bases are TGTGCTAGTGGTTCCGGGACTTTAACGAGCGAGCAGTACTTC.

A note on this clone: An end of the junction differs from the germline gene, which may be a read error. The CDR3 sequence: CAWSGTFPGRSGNTIYF. The CDR3 region has the DNA TGTGCTTGGAGTGGGACCTTCCCCGGGAGGTCTGGAAACACCATATATTTT. V usage is TRBV30 and J usage is TRBJ1-3; D possibly corresponds to TRBD1 (5 bases). The CDR3 is made up of 17 amino acids. Germline CDR1 reads GTSNPN; CDR2 reads SVGIG (reference sequence).

V gene TRBV5-4 combines with J gene TRBJ2-1; TRBD2 might be the D (6 bases). Germline lookup yields CDR1 SGHNT and CDR2 YYREEE (reference sequence). The CDR3 has 17 amino acids. Trimming shortened V by 0 bases and J by 9 bases, and 22 bases separated the two germline ends. CDR3 DNA sequence: TGTGCCAGCAGCTTGGCAGATGGGCTAGCGTATGGGCGTGAGCAGTTCTTC. Translation gives CASSLADGLAYGREQFF.

The chain uses TRBV28 and TRBJ2-7; perhaps TRBD1 as D (5 bases). The CDR3 sequence is 12 residues long. V lost 7 bases and J 7 bases, leaving 14 bases between the germline ends. Germline CDR1 is MDHEN and CDR2 is SYDVKM. CDR3 protein: CASTPRGWEQYF. CDR3 DNA: TGTGCCAGCACCCCTAGGGGTTGGGAGCAGTACTTC.

The J gene is TRBJ2-2, the V gene TRBV9, with 7 bases lining up with TRBD2. The CDR3 has 15 residues. The V gene end was trimmed by 0 bases and the J gene end by 1 base; junction bases not matched to a gene: 0. CDR1 SGDLS and CDR2 YYNGEE come from the germline V gene. CDR3 sequence (DNA): TGTGCCAGCAGCGTAGCGGGGGGGAACACCGGGGAGCTGTTTTTT. The encoded protein is CASSVAGGNTGELFF.